This T cell receptor (beta chain) is from a study of blood T cell repertoires in COVID-19 (dated by TCRdb to about 2020). A note on the overall study: The collaborator samples originated in the United States, Italy and Spain and spanned the acute and convalescent phases of COVID-19. The prospective study material was composed of cDNA or gDNA derived from T cells, B-cell-depleted T cells, or PBMCs. The dataset comprised deeply sampled blood TCRbeta repertoires from subjects exposed to, actively infected with, or recovered from COVID-19. A freely available public database, intended as a resource for researchers studying the immune response to SARS-CoV-2, is where the repertoires were released. The samples were drawn from two sources: the first 160 participants of the ongoing ImmuneRACE study, and 1,254 subjects contributed by 6 global collaborators. The sample metadata nearly always contained a de-identified subject ID, COVID-19 status, age in years and sex. Where HLA class I and class II types were available, the types were taken from metadata supplied by the sample provider, not from assay-based typing. The research as a whole found: The amount of clinical and demographic metadata varied by source and participant and was provided uncurated.

TCRbeta CDR3 regions were amplified from genomic DNA using the immunoSEQ Assay, a bias-controlled multiplex PCR. Concerning the study's data processing: The number of nucleated cells in each sample was estimated from the amplification of reference gene primers within the assay. To quantify the absolute abundance of each unique TCRbeta CDR3 rearrangement, sequence reads were collapsed and filtered. Productive Simpson clonality was computed per sample as the square root of Simpson's diversity index over productive rearrangements. TCRdb's version of the immuneACCESS table is confined to in-frame rearrangements and falls short of the full clone set. An unresolved V gene accounts for under half of the shortfall where checked; the remainder is of unknown origin. V, J and clone size are those of that table, while D and trimming were read from the DNA. For this sample there are about 60,000 clones; roughly 80% appear just once. Jointly, the top ten make up 12% of the sample.

The CDR3 sequence holds 13 residues, the cysteine and phenylalanine included. Of all the DNA, just the CDR3 is kept, 39 bases in frame from base 1. The trim is 3 bases for V and 1 base for J, with a gap of 6 bases between the germline ends. CDR1 is given as SGHTA and CDR2 as FQGNSA, both from the germline V gene. Collaborating institutions collected whole blood in K2EDTA tubes following their own protocols. For TCRbeta analysis, collaborators shipped samples in one of three forms: frozen whole blood, isolated PBMCs, or DNA extracted from either of those sample types. A remark on this clone: This receptor's antigen is unknown. Base-call qualities are not available, and no considerably larger clone is one nucleotide away.

The sequence links TRBV7-2 to TRBJ1-1, with no confidently assigned D gene. The source of this sequence is a human donor in a cohort sampled during active COVID-19. Specimen: peripheral blood. Here is the DNA: TGTGCCAGCAGCTTCGGTAGGAACACTGAAGCTTTCTTT. Translation gives CASSFGRNTEAFF.